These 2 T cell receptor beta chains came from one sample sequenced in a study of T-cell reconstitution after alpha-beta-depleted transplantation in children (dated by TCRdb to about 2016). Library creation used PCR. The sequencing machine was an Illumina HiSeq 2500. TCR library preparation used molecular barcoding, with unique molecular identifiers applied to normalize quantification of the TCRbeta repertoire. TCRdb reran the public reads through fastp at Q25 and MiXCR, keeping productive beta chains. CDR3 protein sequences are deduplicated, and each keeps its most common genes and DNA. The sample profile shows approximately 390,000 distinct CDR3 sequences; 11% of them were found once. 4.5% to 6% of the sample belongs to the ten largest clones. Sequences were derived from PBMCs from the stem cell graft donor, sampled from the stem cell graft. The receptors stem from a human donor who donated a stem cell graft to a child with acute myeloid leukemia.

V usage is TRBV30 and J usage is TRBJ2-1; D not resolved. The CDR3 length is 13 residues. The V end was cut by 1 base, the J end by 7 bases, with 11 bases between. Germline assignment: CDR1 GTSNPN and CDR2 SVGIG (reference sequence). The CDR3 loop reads CAWSGVGLNEQFF. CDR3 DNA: TGTGCCTGGAGTGGAGTAGGCTTGAATGAGCAGTTCTTC.

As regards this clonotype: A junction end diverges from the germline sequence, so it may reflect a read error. The CDR3 DNA is TGCAGCGTTGAAGATTATATAGGGACTGGAGCTTTCTTT. It specifies CSVEDYIGTGAFF. This rearrangement joins TRBV29-1 to TRBJ1-1; TRBD1 is a possible D gene (5 bases). Germline V CDR1 and CDR2: SQVTM, ANQGSEA. This CDR3 has 13 amino acids.